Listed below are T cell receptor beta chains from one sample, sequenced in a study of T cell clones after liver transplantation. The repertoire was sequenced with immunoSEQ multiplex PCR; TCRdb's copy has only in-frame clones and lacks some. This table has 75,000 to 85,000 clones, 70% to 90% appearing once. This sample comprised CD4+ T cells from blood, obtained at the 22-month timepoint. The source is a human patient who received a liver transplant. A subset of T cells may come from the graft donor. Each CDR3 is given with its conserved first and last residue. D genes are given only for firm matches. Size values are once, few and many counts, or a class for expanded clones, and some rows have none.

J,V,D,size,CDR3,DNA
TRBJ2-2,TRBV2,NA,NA,CASTVTSGIGELFF,TGTGCCAGCACCGTGACATCAGGCATCGGGGAGCTGTTTTTT
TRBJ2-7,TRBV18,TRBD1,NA,CASSPGTGQSYEQYF,TGTGCCAGCTCACCCGGGACAGGGCAGTCCTACGAGCAGTACTTC
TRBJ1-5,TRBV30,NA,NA,CAWKRGAHGPQHF,TGTGCCTGGAAACGAGGGGCGCATGGGCCCCAGCATTTT
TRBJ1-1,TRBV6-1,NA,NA,CASRLEYTEAFF,TGTGCCAGCAGGCTTGAATACACTGAAGCTTTCTTT
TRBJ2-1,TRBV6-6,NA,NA,CASSLQVYNEQFF,TGTGCCAGCAGTTTACAGGTATACAATGAGCAGTTCTTC
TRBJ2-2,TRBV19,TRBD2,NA,CASSPPGLDTGELFF,TGTGCCAGTAGTCCCCCGGGACTAGACACCGGGGAGCTGTTTTTT
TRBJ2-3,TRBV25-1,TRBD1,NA,CASSAFQGARTDTQYF,TGTGCCAGCAGTGCCTTCCAGGGGGCCCGCACAGATACGCAGTATTTT
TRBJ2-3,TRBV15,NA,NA,CATSRDRRTDTQYF,TGTGCCACCAGCAGAGATCGACGGACAGATACGCAGTATTTT
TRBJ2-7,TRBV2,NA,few,CASRSTAADYEQYF,TGTGCCAGCAGGTCTACGGCAGCCGACTACGAGCAGTACTTC
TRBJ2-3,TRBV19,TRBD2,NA,CASSVTSGGHNTDTQYF,TGTGCCAGTAGTGTTACTAGCGGGGGACACAACACAGATACGCAGTATTTT
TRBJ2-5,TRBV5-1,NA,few,CASSAGETQYF,TGCGCCAGCAGCGCCGGAGAGACCCAGTACTTC
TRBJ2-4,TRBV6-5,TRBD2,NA,CASSYSGGIYKNIQYF,TGTGCCAGCAGTTACTCGGGGGGGATTTACAAAAACATTCAGTACTTC
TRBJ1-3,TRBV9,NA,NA,CASSTGLSGNTIYF,TGTGCCAGCAGCACTGGTCTCTCTGGAAACACCATATATTTT
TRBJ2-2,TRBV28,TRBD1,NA,CASSPDRTGGTGELFF,TGTGCCAGCAGTCCGGATCGGACAGGGGGCACCGGGGAGCTGTTTTTT
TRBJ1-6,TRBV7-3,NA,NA,CASSLSYNSPLHF,TGTGCCAGCAGCTTGTCCTATAATTCACCCCTCCACTTT
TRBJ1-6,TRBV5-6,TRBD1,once,CASSDLGDRAYNSPLHF,TGTGCCAGCAGCGACTTGGGGGACAGGGCGTATAATTCACCCCTCCACTTT
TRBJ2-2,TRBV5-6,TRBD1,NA,CATRTGGLMNTGELFF,TGTGCCACCCGGACAGGGGGTCTAATGAACACCGGGGAGCTGTTTTTT
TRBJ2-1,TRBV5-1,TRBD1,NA,CASNPGQGYNEQFF,TGCGCCAGCAATCCGGGACAGGGATACAATGAGCAGTTCTTC
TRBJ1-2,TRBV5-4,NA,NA,CASSLEHPVSKSGYTF,TGTGCCAGCAGCTTGGAGCACCCTGTGAGTAAGTCTGGCTACACCTTC
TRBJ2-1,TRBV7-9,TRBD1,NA,CASSPYLGQGYNEQFF,TGTGCCAGCAGCCCGTACCTGGGACAGGGATACAATGAGCAGTTCTTC
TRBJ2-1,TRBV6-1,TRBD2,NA,CASSVSGVGDNEQFF,TGTGCCAGCAGTGTGAGCGGGGTAGGGGACAATGAGCAGTTCTTC
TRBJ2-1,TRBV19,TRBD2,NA,CASSIDRGSGGAHNEQFF,TGTGCCAGTAGTATAGATCGGGGTAGCGGGGGGGCCCACAATGAGCAGTTCTTC
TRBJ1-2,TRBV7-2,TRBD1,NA,CASTVGTAHNYGYTF,TGTGCCAGCACTGTTGGGACAGCCCATAACTATGGCTACACCTTC
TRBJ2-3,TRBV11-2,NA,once,CASSFLDPADTQYF,TGTGCCAGCAGCTTCCTCGACCCGGCGGATACGCAGTATTTT
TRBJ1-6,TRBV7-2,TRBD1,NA,CASSPTGEDSSPLHF,TGTGCCAGCAGCCCGACAGGGGAGGATAGTTCACCCCTCCACTTT
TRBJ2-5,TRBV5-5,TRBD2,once,CASSPTSGGLGETQYF,TGTGCCAGCAGCCCTACTAGCGGGGGCTTGGGAGAGACCCAGTACTTC
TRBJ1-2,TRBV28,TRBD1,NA,CASKTGGADYGYTF,TGTGCCAGCAAGACAGGGGGCGCAGACTATGGCTACACCTTC
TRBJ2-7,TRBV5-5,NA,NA,CASHNSGEQYF,TGTGCCAGCCATAACTCGGGGGAGCAGTACTTC
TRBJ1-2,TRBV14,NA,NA,CASSQDMDNDYTF,TGTGCCAGCAGCCAAGACATGGACAATGACTACACCTTC
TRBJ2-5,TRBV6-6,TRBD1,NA,CASSYGQGEETQYF,TGTGCCAGCAGTTACGGACAGGGGGAGGAGACCCAGTACTTC
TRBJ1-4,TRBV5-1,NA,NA,CASSLRVDESEKLFF,TGCGCCAGCAGCTTGAGGGTAGACGAGAGTGAAAAACTGTTTTTT
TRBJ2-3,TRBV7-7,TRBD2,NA,CASSREDTDTQYF,TGTGCTAGCAGCCGGGAGGACACAGATACGCAGTATTTT
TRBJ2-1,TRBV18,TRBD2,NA,CASSSTSGGNNEQFF,TGTGCCAGCTCATCGACTAGCGGAGGGAACAATGAGCAGTTCTTC
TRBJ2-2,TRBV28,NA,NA,CASSLRRPRQAGELFF,TGTGCCAGCAGTTTAAGGAGACCCCGCCAGGCCGGGGAGCTGTTTTTT
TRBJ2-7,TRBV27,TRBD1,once,CASSTRQGRPYEQYF,TGTGCCAGCAGTACGAGACAGGGTAGGCCCTACGAGCAGTACTTC
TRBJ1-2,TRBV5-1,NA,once,CASSSQADSRYGYTF,TGCGCCAGCAGCTCTCAAGCGGACAGCCGCTATGGCTACACCTTC
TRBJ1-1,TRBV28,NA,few,CASSQTLTEAFF,TGTGCCAGCAGCCAGACTCTAACTGAAGCTTTCTTT
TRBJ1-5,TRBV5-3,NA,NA,CARTRGGGDNQPQHF,TGTGCCAGAACCCGCGGGGGCGGCGATAATCAGCCCCAGCATTTT
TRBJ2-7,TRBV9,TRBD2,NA,CASSVGSGIDYEQYF,TGTGCCAGCAGCGTAGGTAGCGGGATAGATTACGAGCAGTACTTC
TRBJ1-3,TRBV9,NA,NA,CASSPQGPGNTIYF,TGTGCCAGCAGCCCCCAAGGGCCTGGAAACACCATATATTTT
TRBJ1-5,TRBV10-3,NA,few,CAISDSAGQPQHF,TGTGCCATCAGTGATTCCGCGGGTCAGCCCCAGCATTTT
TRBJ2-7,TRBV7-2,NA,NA,CASSLVYRDEQYF,TGTGCCAGCAGCTTAGTCTACAGGGACGAGCAGTACTTC